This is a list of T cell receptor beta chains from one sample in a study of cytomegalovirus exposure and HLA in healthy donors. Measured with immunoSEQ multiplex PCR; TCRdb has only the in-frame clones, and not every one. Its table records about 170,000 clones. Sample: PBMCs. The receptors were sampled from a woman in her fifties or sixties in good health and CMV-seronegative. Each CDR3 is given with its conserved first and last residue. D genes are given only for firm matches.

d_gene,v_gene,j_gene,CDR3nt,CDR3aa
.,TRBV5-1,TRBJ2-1,TGCGCCAGCAGCTTGGCCGGTCGGTACAATGAGCAGTTCTTC,CASSLAGRYNEQFF
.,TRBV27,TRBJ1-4,TGTGCCAGCAGTTTAGCGGGGGAGACGGAAAAACTGTTTTTT,CASSLAGETEKLFF
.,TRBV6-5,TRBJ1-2,TGTGCCAGCAGTTACTCGACCCGGCCGGGGGAAAATGGCTACACCTTC,CASSYSTRPGENGYTF
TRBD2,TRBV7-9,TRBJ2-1,TGTGCCAGCAGCTCGACGACTAGCGGGAGATCAGGGGAGCAGTTCTTC,CASSSTTSGRSGEQFF
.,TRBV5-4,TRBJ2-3,TGTGCCAGCAGCTTGGCCGGGGTGGGAACAGATACGCAGTATTTT,CASSLAGVGTDTQYF
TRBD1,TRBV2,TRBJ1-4,TGTGCCAGCATCCCGGACAGGGTAAATGAAAAACTGTTTTTT,CASIPDRVNEKLFF
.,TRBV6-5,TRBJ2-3,TGTGCCAGCAAGGGGGGCGGGGGAACCACGCAGTATTTT,CASKGGGGTTQYF
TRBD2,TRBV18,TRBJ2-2,TGTGCCAGCTCACCACGTTTGCCGGGGGGGAACACCGGGGAGCTGTTTTTT,CASSPRLPGGNTGELFF
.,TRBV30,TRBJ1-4,TGTGCCTGGAGTGTATTACAGCCAGAAAAACTGTTTTTT,CAWSVLQPEKLFF
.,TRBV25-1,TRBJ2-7,TGTGCCAGCAGTAGCGAATACGAGCAGTACTTC,CASSSEYEQYF
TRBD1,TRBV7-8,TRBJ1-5,TGTGCCAGCACGGACAGGGGATTCCAGCCCCAGCATTTT,CASTDRGFQPQHF
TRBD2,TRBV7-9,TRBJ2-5,TGTGCCAGCAGCACGGGACTAGCAGTCCAAGAGACCCAGTACTTC,CASSTGLAVQETQYF
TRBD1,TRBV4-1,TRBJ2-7,TGCGCCAGCAGCCAGCGCCCCCCCCCGGACAGGGAAAGGTGGGGAGTCACCTACGAGCAGTACTTC,CASSQRPPPDRERWGVTYEQYF
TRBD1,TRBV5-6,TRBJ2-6,TGTGCCAGCAGCCTACGGACAGGGTCCGCGTCCGGGGCCAACGTCCTGACTTTC,CASSLRTGSASGANVLTF
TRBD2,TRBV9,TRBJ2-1,TGTGCCAGCAGCCGGGGACTAGCGGGTTTCAATGAGCAGTTCTTC,CASSRGLAGFNEQFF
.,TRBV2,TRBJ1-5,TGTGCCAGCAATCTCGAGGGCGGAGGGGATCAGCCCCAGCATTTT,CASNLEGGGDQPQHF
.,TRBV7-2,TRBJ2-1,TGTGCCAGCAGCTTAAAGGCTAGCTTCTCCTACAATGAGCAGTTCTTC,CASSLKASFSYNEQFF
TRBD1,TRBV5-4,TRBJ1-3,TGTGCCAGCAGCTTGCGCCGGACAGGGGAAAGAAACACCATATATTTT,CASSLRRTGERNTIYF
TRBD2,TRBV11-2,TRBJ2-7,TGTGCCAGCAGCTTAGACCTAGCGGGTGGCTACGAGCAGTACTTC,CASSLDLAGGYEQYF
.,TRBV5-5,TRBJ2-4,TGTGCCAGCAGCCCTTCTACCGGGACTCCTAACATTCAGTACTTC,CASSPSTGTPNIQYF
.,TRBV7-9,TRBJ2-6,TGTGCCAGCAGCCCCGGGGGGGGACAGTCCAACGTCCTGACTTTC,CASSPGGGQSNVLTF
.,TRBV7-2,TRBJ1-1,TGTGCCAGCAGCTTAGTAACTGAAGCTTTCTTT,CASSLVTEAFF
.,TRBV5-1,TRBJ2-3,TGCGCCAGCAGCTTCCGACACCTTGGGACAGATACGCAGTATTTT,CASSFRHLGTDTQYF
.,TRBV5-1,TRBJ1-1,TGCGCCAGCAGCTTGTCGGGGGGAGAAAGCACTGAAGCTTTCTTT,CASSLSGGESTEAFF
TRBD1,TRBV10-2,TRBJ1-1,TGCGCCAGCCTCGACAGGGGGAACACTGAAGCTTTCTTT,CASLDRGNTEAFF
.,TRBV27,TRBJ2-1,TGTGCCAGCAGTTCGATGGGGGGTTGGGATGAGCAGTTCTTC,CASSSMGGWDEQFF
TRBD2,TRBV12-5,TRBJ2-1,TGTGCTAGTGGTCCACTAGGGCTAGCGGGATACAATGAGCAGTTCTTC,CASGPLGLAGYNEQFF
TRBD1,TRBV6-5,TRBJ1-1,TGTGCCAGCAGTTACTCCTCCGGGACAGGGGGCACTGAAGCTTTCTTT,CASSYSSGTGGTEAFF
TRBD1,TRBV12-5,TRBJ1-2,TGTGCTAGTGGGCCGGGCGGGACAGGTCATGGCTACACCTTC,CASGPGGTGHGYTF
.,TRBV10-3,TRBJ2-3,TGTGCCATCGGTGAAGGGGATCCAGATACGCAGTATTTT,CAIGEGDPDTQYF
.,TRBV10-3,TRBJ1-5,TGTGCCATCAGTGAAACGGGTAGCAATCAGCCCCAGCATTTT,CAISETGSNQPQHF
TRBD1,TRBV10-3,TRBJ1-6,TGTGCCATCAGTGATCGGGACAGCAATAATTCACCCCTCCACTTT,CAISDRDSNNSPLHF
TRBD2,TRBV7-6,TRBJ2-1,TGTGCCAGCAGCTTAACTAGCGACCGCTTCAATGAGCAGTTCTTC,CASSLTSDRFNEQFF
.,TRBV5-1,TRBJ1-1,TGCGCCAGCAGCTTCGAGAGAACTGAAGCTTTCTTT,CASSFERTEAFF
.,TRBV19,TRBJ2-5,TGTGCCAGTAGTATTCGGGAAAACTTACAAGAGACCCAGTACTTC,CASSIRENLQETQYF